The table lists the clone carrying this TCR beta chain with a few counts. Primed by a sample-barcoded 5' primer and a J-beta primer mix, a second PCR proceeded for about 7 to 12 cycles. The authors tagged each cDNA molecule using a template-switch adaptor with 12 random nucleotides. TCRdb re-analysed the 5' RACE reads in MiXCR, keeping a single row per CDR3 protein. The sample consists of 1.5 million to 2 million distinct CDR3 sequences, over 25% of them appearing once. Between the trimmed V and J ends, which lost 5 bases and 3 bases, there was a span of 11 bases. The CDR3 has 13 residues. Germline V gives CDR1 WSHSY, CDR2 SAAADI. The data were obtained in a study of blood T cells in healthy people across ages.

The chain employs TRBV10-2 and TRBJ2-7; D gene ambiguous. The receptor comes from a woman in her twenties or thirties in good health. Sequencing was done on a sample of blood. The CDR3 region has the DNA TGCGCCAGCAGTCCAGCGCCGAACTACGAGCAGTACTTC. Translated: CASSPAPNYEQYF.